The following is a TCR beta chain sequence with its context. Its antigen remains unknown. The sample belongs to a study of shared clonotypes between healthy human individuals. Findings and limits, study-wide: The sampled material consisted only of blood, and tissue repertoires are likely to differ. Clonotypes shared by all four donors outscored non-shared clonotypes in generation probability.

Repertoires were generated with immunoSEQ multiplex PCR, while TCRdb's copy carries only in-frame clones and drops some. Counted here are 2 million to 2.5 million clones, approximately 94% occurring once; the ten biggest clones make up roughly 0.39%. The V end was cut by 3 bases, the J end by 0 bases, with 13 bases between. The germline CDR1 and CDR2 sequences are SGHRS and YFSETQ. There are 15 residues in the CDR3. This sequence was found in a man between 18 and 29 years old in good health. Some clones in this sample may be carry-over from other donors' samples. The sequenced sample was naive CD4+ T cells from PBMCs. Noted subset: CD45RA+ positively selected. The chain carries TRBV5-1 and TRBJ2-7; a possible D gene is TRBD1 (6 bases). The CDR3 bases are TGCGCCAGCAGCTCGACAGGCTCGAGCTCCTACGAGCAGTACTTC. It encodes CASSSTGSSSYEQYF.